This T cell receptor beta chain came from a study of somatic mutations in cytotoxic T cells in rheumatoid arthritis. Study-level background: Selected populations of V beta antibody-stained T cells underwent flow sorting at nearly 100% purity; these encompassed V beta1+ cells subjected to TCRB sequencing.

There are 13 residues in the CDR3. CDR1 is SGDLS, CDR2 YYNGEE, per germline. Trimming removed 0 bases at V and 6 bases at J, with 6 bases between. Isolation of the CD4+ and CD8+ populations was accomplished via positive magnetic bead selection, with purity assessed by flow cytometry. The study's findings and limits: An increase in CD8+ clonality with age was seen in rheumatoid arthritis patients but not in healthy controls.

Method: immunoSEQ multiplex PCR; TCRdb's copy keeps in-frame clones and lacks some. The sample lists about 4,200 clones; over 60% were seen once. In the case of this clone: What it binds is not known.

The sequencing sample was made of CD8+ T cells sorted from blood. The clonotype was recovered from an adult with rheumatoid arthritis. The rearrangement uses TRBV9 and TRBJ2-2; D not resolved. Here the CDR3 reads CASSVDLAGELFF. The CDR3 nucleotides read TGTGCCAGCAGCGTAGATCTAGCCGGGGAGCTGTTTTTT.